This is a list of T cell receptor beta chains from one sample in a study of blood T cell repertoires in COVID-19. The protocol was immunoSEQ multiplex PCR, while the TCRdb copy is restricted to in-frame clones and leaves out a portion. The data hold roughly 220,000 clones, with approximately 83% observed a single time. Sequences were obtained from peripheral blood. These receptors all stem from a woman aged 60-75 years with acute or convalescent COVID-19. Both conserved end residues are part of each CDR3. The D gene is left open where the match is weak. For some rows the clone size is stated as once, few or many, or as a class when expanded; others skip it.

size	J	V	D	CDR3	DNA
-	TRBJ1-2	TRBV6-2/TRBV6-3	-	CASSSPDRIFYGYTF	TGTGCCAGCAGTTCCCCAGACAGGATTTTCTATGGCTACACCTTC
-	TRBJ2-1	TRBV19	TRBD2	CASSRSASGGAVNEQFF	TGTGCCAGTAGTCGGTCGGCTAGCGGGGGGGCCGTGAATGAGCAGTTCTTC
-	TRBJ2-7	TRBV5-1	TRBD1	CASSSTGATNIGEQYF	TGCGCCAGCAGCAGTACAGGGGCAACTAACATTGGCGAGCAGTACTTC
few	TRBJ2-1	TRBV7-2	TRBD2	CASSFGVPGLAWNEQFF	TGTGCCAGCAGCTTCGGGGTCCCTGGACTAGCGTGGAATGAGCAGTTCTTC
-	TRBJ1-2	TRBV2	-	CASSLGQLNYGYTF	TGTGCCAGCAGTCTAGGACAGCTTAACTATGGCTACACCTTC
once	TRBJ2-1	TRBV5-1	TRBD2	CASSLELAGYNEQFF	TGCGCCAGCAGCTTGGAACTAGCGGGGTACAATGAGCAGTTCTTC
-	TRBJ1-4	TRBV30	TRBD1	CAWRARGQMNEKLFF	TGTGCCTGGAGGGCGCGGGGACAGATGAATGAAAAACTGTTTTTT
once	TRBJ1-3	TRBV6-5	-	CASSSGAGNTIYF	TGTGCCAGCAGTTCAGGGGCTGGAAACACCATATATTTT
-	TRBJ1-5	TRBV6-6	TRBD1	CASRPGTGLNQPQHF	TGTGCCAGCAGACCCGGGACAGGGCTCAATCAGCCCCAGCATTTT
-	TRBJ1-1	TRBV29-1	TRBD1	CSEIRQGSEAFF	TGCAGCGAAATACGACAGGGGTCGGAAGCTTTCTTT
-	TRBJ1-2	TRBV5-5	-	CASSLVSPIVDGYTF	TGTGCCAGCAGCTTGGTCTCCCCCATAGTGGATGGCTACACCTTC
once	TRBJ1-2	TRBV5-4	TRBD1	CASSKGQGGTF	TGTGCCAGCAGCAAAGGACAGGGAGGGACCTTC
-	TRBJ1-1	TRBV28	-	CASRYGGGVTEAFF	TGTGCCAGCAGATACGGTGGAGGGGTCACTGAAGCTTTCTTT
-	TRBJ2-7	TRBV7-9	-	CASSWTVDGEQYF	TGTGCCAGCAGCTGGACTGTTGATGGCGAGCAGTACTTC
-	TRBJ1-4	TRBV19	-	CASSISPIATNEKLFF	TGTGCCAGTAGTATAAGCCCCATAGCAACTAATGAAAAACTGTTTTTT
-	TRBJ2-1	TRBV20-1	TRBD2	CSASRGDDEQFF	TGCAGTGCTAGTCGGGGGGATGATGAGCAGTTCTTC
-	TRBJ2-3	TRBV14	TRBD2	CASSQANLAGPVNTQYF	TGTGCCAGCAGCCAAGCCAACCTAGCGGGGCCCGTGAATACGCAGTATTTT
-	TRBJ2-1	TRBV28	-	CASSSLADNNEQFF	TGTGCCAGCAGTTCGCTGGCGGATAACAATGAGCAGTTCTTC
-	TRBJ2-1	TRBV14	-	CASSPEGGFVYNEQFF	TGTGCCAGCAGCCCAGAAGGCGGTTTTGTTTACAATGAGCAGTTCTTC
-	TRBJ2-7	TRBV5-1	TRBD1	CASSRTGVHEQYF	TGCGCCAGCAGCCGGACAGGGGTCCACGAGCAGTACTTC
-	TRBJ2-6	TRBV9	-	CASSADTLPGANVLTF	TGTGCCAGCAGCGCCGACACGCTGCCCGGGGCCAACGTCCTGACTTTC
-	TRBJ1-3	TRBV4-2	TRBD1	CASSQDSHRRRGRSGNTIYF	TGTGCCAGCAGCCAAGATTCCCATCGTAGGAGGGGGCGGAGTGGAAACACCATATATTTT
-	TRBJ1-2	TRBV2	-	CASSDNGRGGYTF	TGTGCCAGCAGTGACAATGGCAGGGGCGGCTACACCTTC
-	TRBJ1-5	TRBV28	TRBD1	CASSLRTGLGQPQHF	TGTGCCAGCAGTCTCAGGACAGGGCTCGGTCAGCCCCAGCATTTT
-	TRBJ1-2	TRBV5-4	-	CASSLAQGLRGYTF	TGTGCCAGCAGCTTGGCGCAGGGACTCCGTGGCTACACCTTC
few	TRBJ2-7	TRBV9	-	CASSLTGLTAEQYF	TGTGCCAGCAGCCTCACAGGACTAACGGCAGAGCAGTACTTC
once	TRBJ2-3	TRBV14	-	CASSQVGLLSDTQYF	TGTGCCAGCAGCCAAGTGGGACTCCTGTCAGATACGCAGTATTTT
-	TRBJ2-5	TRBV18	-	CASSPEGTQYF	TGTGCCAGCTCACCAGAGGGGACCCAGTACTTC
-	TRBJ2-3	TRBV24-1	TRBD1	CATSDPTGNTDTQYF	TGTGCCACCAGTGACCCGACAGGGAACACAGATACGCAGTATTTT